The next 22 T cell receptor beta chains were all read from a single sample in a study of OX40 agonist ivuxolimab in advanced cancers. TCRdb keeps only in-frame clones here, not all; method: immunoSEQ multiplex PCR. This table holds 70,000 to 95,000 clones, roughly 85% found once. The starting material was CD4+ or CD8+ T cells sorted from blood, obtained in a trial of the OX40 agonist ivuxolimab. All receptors derive from an adult with an advanced solid tumor such as melanoma, head and neck, liver or kidney cancer.

J is TRBJ2-2 and V is TRBV11-3; 10 bases line up with TRBD2. The CDR3 runs to 18 residues. Germline-derived CDR1 and CDR2 are SGHNT and YENEEA. The junction had 8 bases not matched to a gene; V was cut back by 0 bases and J by 4 bases. The CDR3 reads CASSLDRVAGGGTGELFF. The CDR3 DNA reads as TGTGCCAGCAGCTTAGATCGAGTAGCGGGAGGTGGCACCGGGGAGCTGTTTTTT.

This clone was counted only a few times. This chain joins TRBV2 and TRBJ1-5, with a weak D call TRBD1 (6 bases). The CDR3 extends over 14 amino acids. Trimming removed 6 bases at V and 7 bases at J, with 16 bases between. Germline values: CDR1 SNHLY, CDR2 FYNNEI. This chain's CDR3 is CASRGPGQIQPQHF. The CDR3 DNA sequence: TGTGCCAGCAGGGGACCGGGACAAATACAGCCCCAGCATTTT.

The chain carries TRBV7-2 and TRBJ2-1; D remains unclear. Germline-derived CDR1 and CDR2 are SGHTA and FQGNSA. Trimming stripped 4 bases from V and 8 bases from J, with 9 bases between. The CDR3 sequence is 12 residues long. CDR3 in amino acids: CASSSTRHEQFF. CDR3 in DNA: TGTGCCAGCAGCTCCACCCGACATGAGCAGTTCTTC.

The chain is built from TRBV19 and TRBJ1-3, with a tentative D call TRBD1 (5 bases). Between the trimmed V and J ends, which lost 9 bases and 0 bases, there was a span of 9 bases. CDR1 and CDR2 (germline): LNHDA, SQIVND (reference sequence). CDR3 length equals 13 residues. The CDR3 DNA sequence: TGTGCCAGCCAGACAGCCTCTGGAAACACCATATATTTT. This sequence encodes CASQTASGNTIYF.

V and J are TRBV10-3 and TRBJ2-1; TRBD2 agrees at 8 bases. The CDR3 has 15 residues. Germline V gene data show CDR1 as ENHRY and CDR2 as SYGVKD. The trim removed 0 bases at V and 12 bases at J, leaving 10 bases unmatched. The CDR3 spells CAISESPGGPGTQFF. CDR3 bases: TGTGCCATCAGTGAGTCGCCGGGAGGGCCAGGTACGCAGTTCTTC.

This clone was counted once. The chain recombines TRBV5-1 with TRBJ2-3; D not certain. CDR1 is SGHRS and CDR2 is YFSETQ in the germline V gene. This CDR3 spans 14 amino acids. V lost 0 bases and J 6 bases, leaving 11 bases between the germline ends. CDR3 bases: TGCGCCAGCAGCTTGGCGTGGGGAATGGATACGCAGTATTTT. Translation: CASSLAWGMDTQYF.

This CDR3 is CASTSYGGYEQYF. DNA for the CDR3: TGTGCCAGCACCTCTTATGGGGGATACGAGCAGTACTTC. The rearrangement uses TRBV28 and TRBJ2-5, with D perhaps matching TRBD1 or TRBD2 (5 bases each). The DNA end favors TRBJ2-7, so the J call may be wrong. Germline V gene lookup returns CDR1 MDHEN and CDR2 SYDVKM. The CDR3 is 13 amino acids.

The gene calls are TRBV18 and TRBJ1-6; D might be TRBD1 (5 bases). V shed 6 bases and J shed 4 bases, with 10 bases lying between them. The germline V gene has CDR1 KGHSH and CDR2 LQKENI. The CDR3 is 14 residues long. As DNA, the CDR3 is TGTGCCAGCTCCCGGGACGGATATAATTCACCCCTCCACTTT. It specifies CASSRDGYNSPLHF. Supplemented by reference TRBV18 and TRBJ1-6, the full variable domain reads NAGVMQNPRHLVRRRGQEARLRCSPMKGHSHVYWYRQLPEEGLKFMVYLQKENIIDESGMPKERFSAEFPKEGPSILRIQQVVRGDSAAYFCASSRDGYNSPLHFGNGTRLTVT.

The genes are TRBV27 and TRBJ2-3; 9 bases align to TRBD1. J lost 4 bases, V lost 4 bases, and 6 bases had no gene match. CDR1 and CDR2 (germline): MNHEY, SMNVEV (reference sequence). The CDR3 is 15 residues long. CDR3 DNA: TGTGCCAGCAGTTCCGGGACAGGGCGCGCAGATACGCAGTATTTT. Its translation is CASSSGTGRADTQYF.

This clone was detected only once. This sequence joins TRBV27 and TRBJ2-7; 12 bases are a match to TRBD2. V lost 4 bases, J lost 4 bases, and 5 bases stayed unmatched. Germline V gives CDR1 MNHEY, CDR2 SMNVEV (reference sequence). CDR3 length equals 15 residues. CDR3: CASSSPSGRDYEQYF. CDR3 DNA: TGTGCCAGCAGTTCCCCTAGCGGGAGGGATTACGAGCAGTACTTC.

V and J are TRBV7-2 and TRBJ2-5, with 8 bases aligning to TRBD1. The J call may be wrong; the DNA end is better matched by TRBJ2-7. Germline CDR1 is SGHTA and CDR2 is FQGNSA. This CDR3 spans 13 amino acids. CDR3 sequence reads: CASSQQGGDEQYF. CDR3 nucleotides: TGTGCCAGCAGCCAACAGGGGGGAGACGAGCAGTACTTC.

In this sample, this clone turned up once. The rearrangement uses TRBV11-3 and TRBJ2-3; TRBD2 is a possible D gene (5 bases). Germline V lookup: CDR1 SGHNT, CDR2 YENEEA. This CDR3 region has 15 residues. V lost 5 bases and J lost 4, with 16 bases in between. The DNA for the CDR3 is TGTGCCAGCAGCCAGAATGGTTTCGGGGCAGATACGCAGTATTTT. This codes for CASSQNGFGADTQYF.

This chain links TRBV9 with TRBJ2-7; no reliable D call. V was pared by 4 bases and J by 0 bases, with 11 bases between. This CDR3 contains 14 residues. Germline V lookup: CDR1 SGDLS, CDR2 YYNGEE. CDR3 protein: CASSKTVSSYEQYF. CDR3 nucleotides: TGTGCCAGCAGCAAGACCGTGAGCTCCTACGAGCAGTACTTC.

This clone was seen just once. The rearrangement uses TRBV10-3 and TRBJ1-1; perhaps TRBD1 as D (5 bases). Trimming pared 6 bases from V and 1 base from J, leaving 6 bases between. This CDR3 contains 12 residues. Germline V CDR1 and CDR2: ENHRY, SYGVKD. The CDR3 region is CAIRRGNTEAFF. In DNA, the CDR3 is TGTGCCATCAGGAGGGGGAACACTGAAGCTTTCTTT.

The rearrangement uses TRBV6-5 and TRBJ2-1; the D is unclear. The CDR3 length is 13 residues. V lost 4 bases, J lost 9 bases, and 13 bases lay in between. CDR1 is MNHEY, CDR2 SVGAGI, per germline. The CDR3 loop is CASSSPMTFEQFF. In DNA form, the CDR3 reads TGTGCCAGCAGTTCCCCAATGACTTTTGAGCAGTTCTTC.

This chain joins TRBV11-2 and TRBJ2-1, with 8 nucleotides matching TRBD2. The germline gives CDR1 SGHAT, CDR2 FQNNGV. CDR3 length equals 15 residues. J was trimmed by 1 base and V by 5 bases; bases with no gene match: 4. The CDR3 DNA is TGTGCCAGCAGCCTTAGCGGGAAGTCCTACAATGAGCAGTTCTTC. Its protein is CASSLSGKSYNEQFF. The full variable domain, rest sourced from reference TRBV11-2 and TRBJ2-1, is EAGVAQSPRYKIIEKRQSVAFWCNPISGHATLYWYQQILGQGPKLLIQFQNNGVVDDSQLPKDRFSAERLKGVDSTLKIQPAKLEDSAVYLCASSLSGKSYNEQFFGPGTRLTVL.

The chain couples TRBV11-2 to TRBJ1-1; D possibly corresponds to TRBD1 (5 bases). Trimming pared 5 bases from V and 1 base from J, leaving 17 bases between. The CDR3 totals 16 residues. Germline CDR1 and CDR2: SGHAT and FQNNGV. CDR3 sequence (DNA): TGTGCCAGCAGCAAAACACCGGGACGACAGAACACTGAAGCTTTCTTT. Protein sequence: CASSKTPGRQNTEAFF. Supplemented by reference TRBV11-2 and TRBJ1-1, the full variable domain reads EAGVAQSPRYKIIEKRQSVAFWCNPISGHATLYWYQQILGQGPKLLIQFQNNGVVDDSQLPKDRFSAERLKGVDSTLKIQPAKLEDSAVYLCASSKTPGRQNTEAFFGQGTRLTVV.

The chain is built from TRBV7-9 and TRBJ1-1, with 7 positions matching TRBD1. This CDR3 has 17 amino acids. V lost 4 bases and J lost 0; bases outside the gene matches: 11. CDR1 is SEHNR and CDR2 is FQNEAQ in the germline V gene (reference sequence). The CDR3 DNA reads TGTGCCAGCAGCTCGACAGGGTTCACTAGCATGAACACTGAAGCTTTCTTT. Its protein product is CASSSTGFTSMNTEAFF.

This clone appeared a single time. The chain recombines TRBV18 with TRBJ1-1; 8 bases align to TRBD1. The V and J ends lost 3 bases and 1 base, in that order; junction bases with no gene match: 4. This CDR3 spans 15 amino acids. Looked up from germline, CDR1 is KGHSH and CDR2 is LQKENI. CDR3: CASSPQGAQNTEAFF. CDR3 nucleotides: TGTGCCAGCTCACCCCAGGGGGCGCAGAACACTGAAGCTTTCTTT.

V and J are TRBV5-6 and TRBJ1-5; 10 bases map to TRBD1. The CDR3 is 15 residues long. Germline lookup yields CDR1 SGHDT and CDR2 YYEEEE. The V segment lost 3 bases and the J segment 11 bases; nucleotides outside the gene matches: 11. CDR3 in DNA: TGTGCCAGCAGCTACCGGGACAGGGGCCAAGAGTCCCAGCATTTT. Translation gives CASSYRDRGQESQHF. Using reference TRBV5-6 and TRBJ1-5 for the parts outside the CDR3, the full variable domain is DAGVTQSPTHLIKTRGQQVTLRCSPKSGHDTVSWYQQALGQGPQFIFQYYEEEERQRGNFPDRFSGHQFPNYSSELNVNALLLGDSALYLCASSYRDRGQESQHFGDGTRLSIL.

This clone occurred a few times. This sequence joins TRBV11-2 and TRBJ2-7; 8 bases map to TRBD2. Germline V gene sequence: CDR1 SGHAT, CDR2 FQNNGV. This CDR3 has 16 amino acids. Germline trimming cut 0 bases from V and 5 bases from J; bases unmatched to any gene: 9. The CDR3 protein is CASSLDYGGGQNEQYF. CDR3 bases: TGTGCCAGCAGCTTAGATTACGGCGGGGGGCAAAACGAGCAGTACTTC.

The rearrangement joins TRBV5-5 to TRBJ1-2, with D possibly TRBD1 on 5 matching bases. CDR1 and CDR2 from the germline V gene are SGHKS and YYEKEE (reference sequence). This CDR3 spans 13 amino acids. With 2 bases removed from V and 0 bases from J, the gap between germline ends came to 5 bases. This CDR3 reads CASSFRANYGYTF. As DNA, the CDR3 is TGTGCCAGCAGCTTCAGGGCTAACTATGGCTACACCTTC.